The next 5 T cell receptor beta chains were all read from a single sample in a study of T-cell memory formation after mild COVID-19. One entry per CDR3 protein results from TCRdb running MiXCR on the 5' RACE reads. The table has roughly 130,000 distinct CDR3 sequences, about 5.9% seen once. Specimen: PBMCs or a T cell subset sorted from them (not recorded which). These receptor sequences come from an adult woman who had mild COVID-19 (a few samples of this study predate the infection). Cell type and time point are not known.

This clonotype was observed at least ten times. The chain carries TRBV6-5 and TRBJ2-7; TRBD1 might be the D (5 bases). The CDR3 length is 14 residues. The V end was cut by 3 bases, the J end by 3 bases, with 12 bases between. The germline CDR1 and CDR2 sequences are MNHEY and SVGAGI. CDR3 in amino acids: CASSYEAGRYEQYF. DNA for the CDR3: TGTGCCAGCAGTTATGAGGCAGGGCGCTACGAGCAGTACTTC.

This clonotype was seen many times. J is TRBJ2-1 and V is TRBV21-1; the table's D call TRBD2 went unverified against the DNA. TRBV21-1 is classified as a pseudogene. The CDR3 consists of 16 residues. Here the CDR3 DNA reads TGTGCCGCTCGACCACGGGGGAGGAACCGAGGCAATGAGCAGTTCTTC. Its translation is CAARPRGRNRGNEQFF.

This chain uses TRBV6-4 with TRBJ2-2; no firm D call. Trimming took 6 bases from V and 4 from J, leaving 12 bases between them. CDR3 length: 14 amino acids. Per the germline V gene, CDR1 is MRHNA and CDR2 is SNTAGT. This CDR3 reads CASSPTPGTGELFF. CDR3 DNA: TGTGCCAGCAGCCCAACGCCGGGCACCGGGGAGCTGTTTTTT.

This clonotype was recorded many times. This CDR3 reads CASSSAASGSRNNEQFF. CDR3 DNA sequence: TGTGCCAGCAGTTCGGCGGCTAGCGGGAGTCGAAACAATGAGCAGTTCTTC. This chain uses TRBV6-2 or TRBV6-3 with TRBJ2-1, with 10 bases lining up with TRBD2. Trimming removed 4 bases from V and 5 bases from J; junction bases left unmatched: 11. CDR1 MNHEY and CDR2 SVGEGT come from the germline V gene. The CDR3 contains 17 residues.

This clonotype was detected only a few times. The chain recombines TRBV3-1 with TRBJ2-2, with TRBD1 as a possible D gene (5 bases). Germline lookup yields CDR1 LGHDT and CDR2 YNNKEL (reference sequence). CDR3 size: 14 residues. With 1 base removed from V and 6 bases from J, the gap between germline ends came to 9 bases. The CDR3 DNA reads TGTGCCAGCAGCCAAGTTTCAGGGCCCGGGGAGCTGTTTTTT. It encodes CASSQVSGPGELFF. Filled out from reference TRBV3-1 and TRBJ2-2, the complete variable domain reads DTAVSQTPKYLVTQMGNDKSIKCEQNLGHDTMYWYKQDSKKFLKIMFSYNNKELIINETVPNRFSPKSPDKAHLNLHINSLELGDSAVYFCASSQVSGPGELFFGEGSRLTVL.